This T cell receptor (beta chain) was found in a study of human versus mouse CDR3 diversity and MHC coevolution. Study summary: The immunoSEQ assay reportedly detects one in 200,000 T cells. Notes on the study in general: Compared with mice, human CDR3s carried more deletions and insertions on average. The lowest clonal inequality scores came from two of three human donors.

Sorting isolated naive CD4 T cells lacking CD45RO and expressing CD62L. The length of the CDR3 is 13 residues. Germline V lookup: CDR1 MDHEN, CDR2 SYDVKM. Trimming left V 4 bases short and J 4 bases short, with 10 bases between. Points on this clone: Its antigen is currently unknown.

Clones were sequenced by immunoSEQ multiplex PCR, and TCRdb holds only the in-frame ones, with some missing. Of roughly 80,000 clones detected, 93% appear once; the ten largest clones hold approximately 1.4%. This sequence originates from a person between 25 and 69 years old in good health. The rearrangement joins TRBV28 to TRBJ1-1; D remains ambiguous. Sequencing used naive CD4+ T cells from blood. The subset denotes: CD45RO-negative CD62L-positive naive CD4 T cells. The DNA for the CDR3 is TGTGCCAGCAGTTCGGCACAGATCACTGAAGCTTTCTTT. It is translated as CASSSAQITEAFF.